This T cell receptor (beta chain) was identified during a study of cytomegalovirus exposure and HLA in healthy donors. The CDR3 has 15 amino acids. Germline V gene data show CDR1 as SGHRS and CDR2 as YFSETQ. Trimming removed 0 bases from V and 2 bases from J, with 8 bases in between. The PCR ran on 60 Vbeta and 13 Jbeta primers. Assay: immunoSEQ multiplex PCR; the TCRdb copy retains only in-frame clones and omits some. The sample contains under 170,000 clones, more than 65% of which appear only once. This chain links TRBV5-1 with TRBJ2-2; no definite D call. This receptor was obtained from a man between 50 and 59 years old in good health and CMV-seropositive. Sequenced material: PBMCs. The CDR3 is CASSLDTPNTGELFF. In nucleotides, the CDR3 is TGCGCCAGCAGCTTGGATACTCCCAACACCGGGGAGCTGTTTTTT.